This TCR beta chain emerged from a study of blood T cell repertoires in COVID-19. In the study overall: Samples representing acute and convalescent COVID-19 were sourced from the United States, Italy and Spain. In each case, the material was cDNA or gDNA derived from T cells, B-cell-depleted T cells, or PBMCs.

In the authors' methods: From reference gene primer amplification, estimates of nucleated cell counts were derived. Clones were sequenced by immunoSEQ multiplex PCR, and TCRdb holds only the in-frame ones, with some missing. V, J and clone size were drawn from that table, and D and trimming were deduced from the DNA. The sample lists about 210,000 clones; approximately 90% were seen once. What was sequenced was peripheral blood. This TCR was recovered from a man aged 40-49 years with acute or convalescent COVID-19.

The CDR3 reads CASSPGTSGSDTQYF. Written as DNA, the CDR3 is TGTGCCAGCTCACCCGGGACTAGCGGTTCAGATACGCAGTATTTT. This chain links TRBV18 with TRBJ2-3; TRBD2 matches at 11 bases. The V and J ends lost 3 bases and 4 bases, in that order; junction bases with no gene match: 3. Per germline, CDR1 KGHSH and CDR2 LQKENI. This CDR3 has 15 residues.